A single sample is the source of the 20 T cell receptor beta chains below, sequenced in a study of response to subunit inactivated influenza vaccine. Via MiXCR, TCRdb re-called the RT-PCR reads, giving one row per CDR3 protein. In the table there are hundreds of thousands of distinct CDR3 sequences, 7.6% of which are singletons. The sequences come from PBMCs from blood, collected around 2 years after vaccination. The origin of the receptors is a man aged 50 to 69 who received an inactivated influenza vaccine.

This clonotype was found many times. The V call is TRBV7-2, the J call TRBJ2-3; the match to TRBD1 covers 8 bases. Germline V CDR1 and CDR2: SGHTA, FQGNSA. The CDR3 runs 14 residues. V trimming: 5 bases; J trimming: 5 bases; junction bases outside the gene matches: 6. The CDR3 bases are TGTGCCAGCAGCCTCCCGGGACAGGTAGATACGCAGTATTTT. It encodes CASSLPGQVDTQYF.

This rearrangement joins TRBV4-3 to TRBJ1-6; D is unresolved. Germline CDR1 and CDR2: LGHNA and YSLEER. V was clipped by 0 bases and J by 10 bases, with 16 bases between them. The CDR3 length is 16 residues. CDR3 sequence (DNA): TGCGCCAGCAGCCAAGATCTCAAGGGTGTGGGATCACCCCTCCACTTT. Protein sequence: CASSQDLKGVGSPLHF.

This clonotype was detected ten times or more. The gene calls are TRBV12-3 or TRBV12-4 and TRBJ2-2; D is perhaps TRBD2 (6 bases). V was clipped by 6 bases and J by 0 bases, with 8 bases between them. The CDR3 spans 14 residues. CDR3 amino acids: CASREGSNTGELFF. CDR3 in DNA: TGTGCCAGCAGGGAGGGGTCGAACACCGGGGAGCTGTTTTTT.

A few counts support this clonotype. The V gene is TRBV15, the J gene TRBJ1-6; possible D gene TRBD1, 6 bases. The CDR3 has 14 residues. Germline CDR1 reads LNHNV; CDR2 reads YYDKDF (reference sequence). Trimming removed 5 bases at V and 9 bases at J, with 14 bases between. CDR3 nucleotide sequence: TGTGCCACCAGCCCCCTCAGGGGCGGTTCACCCCTCCACTTT. It translates to CATSPLRGGSPLHF.

The chain couples TRBV12-3 or TRBV12-4 to TRBJ2-3; possible D gene TRBD2, 5 bases. Trimming shortened V by 3 bases and J by 1 base, and 14 bases separated the two germline ends. The CDR3 spans 16 residues. The CDR3 region has the DNA TGTGCCAGCAGTTTTGAGGGCCTTATCGGCACAGATACGCAGTATTTT. As protein: CASSFEGLIGTDTQYF.

This clonotype was found many times. This chain joins TRBV4-1 and TRBJ1-2; D unclear. Germline CDR1 MGHRA, CDR2 YSYEKL. Trimming stripped 0 bases from V and 1 base from J, with 9 bases between. This CDR3 is 15 amino acids long. CDR3 in amino acids: CASSQEATVNYGYTF. The CDR3 nucleotides are TGCGCCAGCAGCCAAGAGGCGACTGTTAACTATGGCTACACCTTC.

The rearrangement links TRBV27 to TRBJ2-2; maybe TRBD2 (6 bases). The germline V gene encodes CDR1 MNHEY and CDR2 SMNVEV (reference sequence). V lost 6 bases to trimming and J lost 5 bases, with 19 bases between them. This CDR3 region has 16 residues. The CDR3 coding sequence is TGTGCCAGCAGCTCGACCGGAGGGGATCCTACCGGGGAGCTGTTTTTT. Translated: CASSSTGGDPTGELFF.

The rearrangement joins TRBV3-1 to TRBJ2-1, with TRBD2 matching 8 bases. Germline CDR1 and CDR2: LGHDT and YNNKEL (reference sequence). This CDR3 has 16 amino acids. J lost 0 bases, V lost 5 bases, and 6 bases had no gene match. The CDR3 bases are TGTGCCAGCAGCTATACCGGGACTAGCTCCTACAATGAGCAGTTCTTC. Protein sequence: CASSYTGTSSYNEQFF.

Details on this clonotype: At one of its ends the junction is not consistent with the germline gene, which may arise from a read error. The rearrangement links TRBV5-1 to TRBJ2-1; 8 nucleotides match TRBD2. Germline V gene data show CDR1 as SGHRS and CDR2 as YFSETQ. This CDR3 is built from 15 residues. In nucleotides, the CDR3 is TGCGCCTGCAGCTCCGGAGCCGGGGGGGCATTCGTGCAGTTCTTC. It codes for CACSSGAGGAFVQFF. Full variable domain (outside the CDR3, taken from reference TRBV5-1 and TRBJ2-1): KAGVTQTPRYLIKTRGQQVTLSCSPISGHRSVSWYQQTPGQGLQFLFEYFSETQRNKGNFPGRFSGRQFSNSRSEMNVSTLELGDSALYLCACSSGAGGAFVQFFGPGTRLTVL.

This clonotype was counted between two and nine times. The genes are TRBV9 and TRBJ2-1, with TRBD1 matching over 8 bases. The CDR3 runs 17 residues. Germline trimming cut 0 bases from V and 6 bases from J; bases unmatched to any gene: 11. The germline CDR1 and CDR2 sequences are SGDLS and YYNGEE. The CDR3 DNA is TGTGCCAGCAGCGTAGAAGGCAGGGGGCAAGTTCGCAATGAGCAGTTCTTC. It translates to CASSVEGRGQVRNEQFF.

The table lists this clonotype with a few counts. V and J are TRBV9 and TRBJ1-5; 7 nucleotides match TRBD1. The germline CDR1 and CDR2 sequences are SGDLS and YYNGEE. The CDR3 length is 17 residues. J was trimmed by 1 base and V by 4 bases; bases with no gene match: 11. The CDR3 protein is CASSSDREGGSNQPQHF. The CDR3 nucleotides are TGTGCCAGCAGCTCCGACAGGGAGGGCGGCAGCAATCAGCCCCAGCATTTT.

The rearrangement joins TRBV7-8 to TRBJ2-3; D is undetermined. Trimming left V 3 bases short and J 13 bases short, with 26 bases between. The CDR3 extends over 16 amino acids. Germline assignment: CDR1 SGHVS and CDR2 FQNEAQ. The CDR3 nucleotides read TGTGCCAGCAGCTTGTCCACCCCCTACTTTCCGTTGAAGGAGTATTTT. Its translation is CASSLSTPYFPLKEYF.

This clonotype was seen a few times. The V call is TRBV12-3 or TRBV12-4, the J call TRBJ2-2; 10 bases are shared with TRBD1. CDR3 length: 15 residues. Trimming cost V 5 bases and J 4 bases; bases outside gene matches: 4. DNA for the CDR3: TGTGCCAGCAGTCGACAGGGGGCGTTCACCGGGGAGCTGTTTTTT. It yields the protein CASSRQGAFTGELFF.

Notes on this clonotype: This may arise from a read error, as a much more abundant clone is one base away. The chain combines TRBV20-1 with TRBJ2-7; 13 nucleotides align to TRBD2. Judging by the DNA end, TRBJ2-1 fits better; the J call may be wrong. In germline, CDR1 is DFQATT, CDR2 SNEGSKA (reference sequence). This CDR3 comprises 17 residues. This CDR3 reads CSAGGGLAGVRGYEQFF. DNA for the CDR3: TGCAGTGCAGGGGGAGGACTAGCGGGAGTCAGGGGTTACGAGCAGTTCTTC.

The chain joins TRBV20-1 to TRBJ1-2, with 7 bases fitting TRBD1. The CDR3 extends over 10 amino acids. V lost 5 bases and J lost 8; bases outside the gene matches: 2. Per the germline V gene, CDR1 is DFQATT and CDR2 is SNEGSKA (reference sequence). In nucleotides, the CDR3 is TGCAGTGCTGCCAGGGGGGGCTACACCTTC. Its translation: CSAARGGYTF.

This clonotype was detected a few times. The V call is TRBV4-1, the J call TRBJ2-2, with D possibly being TRBD2 (5 bases). From germline, CDR1 is MGHRA and CDR2 YSYEKL. The V and J ends lost 2 bases and 4 bases respectively, with 17 bases between them. This CDR3 has 17 amino acids. DNA of the CDR3: TGCGCCAGCAGCCAAACCGGTGTGACGGCGGGCACCGGGGAGCTGTTTTTT. It encodes CASSQTGVTAGTGELFF.

The rearrangement uses TRBV29-1 and TRBJ2-7; no definite D call. The CDR3 spans 12 residues. Trimming stripped 4 bases from V and 2 bases from J, with 9 bases between. CDR1 SQVTM and CDR2 ANQGSEA come from the germline V gene. In DNA form, the CDR3 reads TGCAGCGTTGCAACACGCGCCTACGAGCAGTACTTC. It yields the protein CSVATRAYEQYF.

The sample holds many counts of this clonotype. V and J are TRBV5-6 and TRBJ1-2; a possible D gene is TRBD1 (6 bases). The V gene lost 0 bases and the J gene lost 7 bases, with 13 bases spanning the gap. The CDR3 contains 14 residues. The V gene's germline CDR1 is SGHDT and CDR2 YYEEEE. The CDR3 nucleotides are TGTGCCAGCAGCTTGGGACAGGAGGTTCTTGGCTACACCTTC. This sequence encodes CASSLGQEVLGYTF.

The chain carries TRBV7-2 and TRBJ2-7; a possible D gene is TRBD1 (6 bases). CDR1 is SGHTA, CDR2 FQGNSA, per germline. The CDR3 is made up of 15 amino acids. V was shortened by 5 bases and J by 3 bases, with 17 bases between the two germline ends. The CDR3 region is CASSLVKGVFYEQYF. For the CDR3, the DNA is TGTGCCAGCAGCCTTGTGAAGGGGGTATTCTACGAGCAGTACTTC.

This clonotype was seen only once. A read error is possible here, since a much larger clone lies one base away. No conserved phenylalanine or tryptophan ends this CDR3, so it is likely a read error. The CDR3 here is CASSLLTGPEQYL. The CDR3 bases are TGTGCCAGCAGTTTATTAACAGGCCCAGAGCAGTACTTA. The rearrangement uses TRBV12-3 or TRBV12-4 and TRBJ2-7, with a tentative D call TRBD1 (5 bases). V lost 2 bases and J 7 bases, leaving 12 bases between the germline ends. The CDR3 spans 13 residues.